The 21 T cell receptor beta chains below come from one sample, sequenced in a study of blood T cell repertoires in COVID-19. The table came from immunoSEQ multiplex PCR; TCRdb's copy has only in-frame clones and leaves some out. This table holds around 230,000 clones, roughly 84% found once. The sample taken for sequencing was peripheral blood. The receptors shown here come from a man in his forties or fifties with acute or convalescent COVID-19.

The chain uses TRBV4-1 and TRBJ2-2, with D perhaps TRBD2 (6 bases). The CDR3 sequence is 15 residues long. The V end lost 3 bases, the J end lost 4 bases, and 12 bases lay between the germline ends. Germline loops: CDR1 MGHRA, CDR2 YSYEKL. In nucleotides, the CDR3 is TGCGCCAGCAGCCAGGTTGGGACTGGCACCGGGGAGCTGTTTTTT. Translating gives CASSQVGTGTGELFF.

The gene calls are TRBV7-9 and TRBJ1-4, with TRBD1 identical over 9 bases. This CDR3 spans 17 amino acids. Losses at the gene ends were 5 bases for V and 8 bases for J; bases not matched to a gene: 15. Germline V gene sequence: CDR1 SEHNR, CDR2 FQNEAQ (reference sequence). The CDR3 nucleotides are TGTGCCAGCAGCCCTTTAAAGACCGGGACAGGGAACGAAAAACTGTTTTTT. Encoded protein: CASSPLKTGTGNEKLFF.

The chain uses TRBV7-9 and TRBJ2-1; 9 bases align to TRBD2. In germline, CDR1 is SEHNR, CDR2 FQNEAQ (reference sequence). Trimming cost V 6 bases and J 5 bases; bases outside gene matches: 5. The CDR3 consists of 14 residues. CDR3 DNA: TGTGCCAGCAGAGCGGTAGCGGGGGACAATGAGCAGTTCTTC. Amino acids: CASRAVAGDNEQFF.

The V call is TRBV18, the J call TRBJ2-3, with TRBD2 matching over 9 bases. V lost 3 bases to trimming and J lost 5 bases; unmatched junction nucleotides: 15. Germline CDR1 KGHSH, CDR2 LQKENI. This CDR3 is 18 amino acids long. The CDR3 coding sequence is TGTGCCAGCTCACCCACAGCCCTGGCGGGAGGGCGAAAAGATACGCAGTATTTT. This sequence encodes CASSPTALAGGRKDTQYF.

On this clone: An end of the junction differs from the germline gene, which may be a read error. The chain couples TRBV7-2 to TRBJ2-2; 12 positions match TRBD2. This CDR3 comprises 17 residues. CDR1 is SGHTA and CDR2 is FQGNSA in the germline V gene. The CDR3 DNA reads TGTGCCAGCAGCTTAGCGGGACTAGCGGGCCGCACCGAGGAGCTGTTTTTT. This translates into CASSLAGLAGRTEELFF.

The chain joins TRBV10-3 to TRBJ2-7; 7 nucleotides line up with TRBD2. The CDR3 runs to 13 residues. Unmatched junction bases numbered 5, after V lost 6 bases and J lost 3 bases. Germline CDR1 reads ENHRY; CDR2 reads SYGVKD. CDR3 coding DNA: TGTGCCATCAGGTCCGGGGGGAACTACGAGCAGTACTTC. It encodes CAIRSGGNYEQYF.

The V gene is TRBV29-1, the J gene TRBJ1-2; D is perhaps TRBD1 (5 bases). Germline CDR1 reads SQVTM; CDR2 reads ANQGSEA. The V end lost 6 bases, the J end lost 8 bases, and 16 bases lay between the germline ends. This CDR3 region has 12 residues. CDR3 DNA: TGCAGCGTGGGCGCAGAAGGGGAAGGCTACACCTTC. Encoded protein: CSVGAEGEGYTF.

The chain employs TRBV7-8 and TRBJ2-5, with a possible D match to TRBD2 (6 bases). In germline, CDR1 is SGHVS, CDR2 FQNEAQ. The V end was cut by 3 bases, the J end by 5 bases, with 10 bases between. CDR3 size: 13 residues. The CDR3, as DNA: TGTGCCAGCAGCTTCCTCGGAGGGGAGACCCAGTACTTC. This encodes CASSFLGGETQYF.

The J gene is TRBJ2-7, the V gene TRBV7-9; D remains unclear. This CDR3 region has 12 residues. V was cut by 6 bases and J by 4 bases, with 10 bases left in between. In germline, CDR1 is SEHNR, CDR2 FQNEAQ (reference sequence). CDR3 DNA: TGTGCCAGCAGTCCTCAGGCTTACGAGCAGTACTTC. Amino acids: CASSPQAYEQYF.

V gene TRBV5-1 combines with J gene TRBJ2-7; tentative D call: TRBD2 (6 bases). V was cut by 1 base and J by 7 bases, with 15 bases left in between. This CDR3 contains 14 residues. The V gene's germline CDR1 is SGHRS and CDR2 YFSETQ. Here the CDR3 reads CASSLRGKGREQYF. The CDR3 region has the DNA TGCGCCAGCAGCTTGCGGGGGAAAGGGCGAGAGCAGTACTTC.

This clone was detected only a few times. The genes are TRBV13 and TRBJ1-2; D is perhaps TRBD1 (5 bases). This CDR3 spans 15 amino acids. Germline V gives CDR1 PRHDT, CDR2 FYEKMQ (reference sequence). V was clipped by 4 bases and J by 4 bases, with 16 bases between them. The CDR3 region is CASSYIGQGLYGYTF. In nucleotides, the CDR3 is TGTGCCAGCAGCTATATCGGGCAGGGACTCTATGGCTACACCTTC.

The chain has TRBV2 and TRBJ1-5; weak D call: TRBD1 (5 bases). Deletions cut 7 bases from V and 0 bases from J, with 10 bases between. The germline V gene has CDR1 SNHLY and CDR2 FYNNEI. CDR3 size: 14 residues. In DNA, the CDR3 is TGTGCCAGCACATCAGGGAATAGCAATCAGCCCCAGCATTTT. It codes for CASTSGNSNQPQHF.

The V and J genes are TRBV5-8 and TRBJ2-2; no clear D gene. Trimming cost V 0 bases and J 2 bases, with 5 bases left between them. The V gene's germline CDR1 is SGHTS and CDR2 YDEGEE. The CDR3 is 14 residues long. The CDR3 bases are TGTGCCAGCAGCTTGGCTCCCAACACCGGGGAGCTGTTTTTT. Its translation: CASSLAPNTGELFF.

The CDR3 region has the DNA TGTGCCAGCTCACCCCAGGGGCCGGTAGGTCAGCCCCAGCATTTT. Its protein product is CASSPQGPVGQPQHF. The rearrangement uses TRBV18 and TRBJ1-5; a weak D match, TRBD1 (6 bases). Per germline, CDR1 KGHSH and CDR2 LQKENI. The germline V and J ends were trimmed by 3 bases and 6 bases, with 15 bases remaining between them. CDR3 size: 15 residues.

This clone was seen repeatedly, ten times or more. V is TRBV29-1 and J is TRBJ2-7; 9 bases line up with TRBD1. This CDR3 contains 13 residues. Per the germline V gene, CDR1 is SQVTM and CDR2 is ANQGSEA. V was pared by 6 bases and J by 8 bases, with 11 bases of the junction left unmatched. The CDR3 sequence is CSVATGTGSQQYF. CDR3 nucleotides: TGCAGCGTGGCAACCGGGACAGGGAGCCAGCAGTACTTC.

The chain couples TRBV29-1 to TRBJ2-7; TRBD2 matches 8 bases. The germline V gene encodes CDR1 SQVTM and CDR2 ANQGSEA. The CDR3 runs 12 residues. Unmatched junction bases numbered 8, after V lost 6 bases and J lost 7 bases. The DNA for the CDR3 is TGCAGCGTAGGGACTCGCGGGAGGGAGCAGTACTTC. Protein: CSVGTRGREQYF.

The CDR3 DNA is TGTGCCAGCTCACCCCCGTTCGGCTCCTACAATGAGCAGTTCTTC. This codes for CASSPPFGSYNEQFF. The V gene is TRBV18, the J gene TRBJ2-1; D remains unclear. V lost 3 bases and J lost 0, with 9 bases in between. Germline values: CDR1 KGHSH, CDR2 LQKENI. The CDR3 consists of 15 residues.

The rearrangement joins TRBV2 to TRBJ2-1, with 12 nucleotides matching TRBD1. J lost 4 bases, V lost 5 bases, and 3 bases had no gene match. Looked up from germline, CDR1 is SNHLY and CDR2 is FYNNEI. The CDR3 is 15 residues long. The CDR3 DNA follows: TGTGCCAGCAGTTGGGACAGGGGGCCTTACAATGAGCAGTTCTTC. It translates to CASSWDRGPYNEQFF.

As concerns this clone: Other DNA sequences in this specimen translate into the identical CDR3. This rearrangement joins TRBV5-1 to TRBJ2-2; possibly TRBD2 for D (6 bases). Between the trimmed V and J ends, which lost 4 bases and 2 bases, there was a span of 15 bases. CDR3 length: 16 residues. Germline V CDR1 and CDR2: SGHRS, YFSETQ. CDR3 protein: CASSLRDSGNTGELFF. The CDR3 nucleotides are TGCGCCAGCAGCCTGCGGGATAGTGGCAACACCGGGGAGCTGTTTTTT. Together with reference TRBV5-1 and TRBJ2-2, the CDR3 gives the full variable domain: KAGVTQTPRYLIKTRGQQVTLSCSPISGHRSVSWYQQTPGQGLQFLFEYFSETQRNKGNFPGRFSGRQFSNSRSEMNVSTLELGDSALYLCASSLRDSGNTGELFFGEGSRLTVL.

The chain links TRBV7-9 to TRBJ2-7; D is unclear. Trimming stripped 5 bases from V and 5 bases from J, with 19 bases between. The CDR3 spans 15 residues. Germline CDR1 SEHNR, CDR2 FQNEAQ (reference sequence). CDR3 loop: CASSALLDFPDEQYF. The CDR3 DNA reads TGTGCCAGCAGCGCCCTTCTTGACTTCCCTGACGAGCAGTACTTC.

The chain is built from TRBV5-1 and TRBJ1-4; 8 bases match TRBD1. Germline V CDR1 and CDR2: SGHRS, YFSETQ. V was pared by 3 bases and J by 2 bases, with 3 bases of the junction left unmatched. The CDR3 consists of 15 residues. The CDR3 loop reads CASSSGDRTNEKLFF. The DNA for the CDR3 is TGCGCCAGCAGCTCTGGGGACAGGACTAATGAAAAACTGTTTTTT.